Presented here are 22 T cell receptor beta chains from one specimen sequenced in a study of blood T cell repertoires in COVID-19. Some clones are missing from TCRdb's copy, which holds only in-frame ones; the method was immunoSEQ multiplex PCR. Of about 260,000 clones listed, 80% to 95% are singletons. The sample comprised peripheral blood. These receptors were taken from a person under 35 with COVID-19, enrolled during active disease.

The rearrangement joins TRBV19 to TRBJ2-1; 13 positions agree with TRBD2. Germline CDR1 and CDR2: LNHDA and SQIVND (reference sequence). The CDR3 covers 17 residues. Trimming removed 5 bases from V and 1 base from J; junction bases left unmatched: 5. CDR3 protein: CASSFRTSGSSYNEQFF. Written as DNA, the CDR3 is TGTGCCAGTAGTTTCCGGACTAGCGGGAGTTCCTACAATGAGCAGTTCTTC.

This clone was recorded a few times. The V call is TRBV6-5, the J call TRBJ1-1; possibly TRBD1 for D (6 bases). V was shortened by 6 bases and J by 10 bases, with 18 bases between the two germline ends. The germline CDR1 and CDR2 sequences are MNHEY and SVGAGI. The CDR3 is made up of 13 amino acids. The CDR3 spells CASRGSQGLGAFF. In DNA, the CDR3 is TGTGCCAGCAGAGGTAGTCAGGGGTTAGGAGCTTTCTTT.

The chain carries TRBV28 and TRBJ2-7; tentatively, D is TRBD1 (6 bases). Trimming took off 6 bases at V and 5 bases at J, with 14 bases between the two ends. This CDR3 is 13 amino acids long. Germline CDR1 MDHEN, CDR2 SYDVKM. The CDR3 here is CASSYRETNEQYF. The CDR3 region has the DNA TGTGCCAGCAGCTACAGGGAAACAAACGAGCAGTACTTC.

This clone occurred once. The V and J genes are TRBV28 and TRBJ2-7; D uncertain. Deletions cut 6 bases from V and 3 bases from J, with 12 bases between. The CDR3 has 13 residues. The germline CDR1 and CDR2 sequences are MDHEN and SYDVKM. CDR3 DNA: TGTGCCAGCAGCCCCGCGTGGAGCTACGAGCAGTACTTC. It translates to CASSPAWSYEQYF.

This clone was seen just once. The chain links TRBV5-1 to TRBJ2-7; no clear D gene. Germline lookup yields CDR1 SGHRS and CDR2 YFSETQ. The CDR3 totals 15 residues. V was trimmed by 3 bases and J by 2 bases, leaving 15 bases between them. Here the CDR3 reads CASSSQRTIPYEQYF. The CDR3, as DNA: TGCGCCAGCAGCTCCCAGCGAACAATACCCTACGAGCAGTACTTC.

The J gene is TRBJ1-5, the V gene TRBV27; maybe TRBD1 (6 bases). The germline V gene encodes CDR1 MNHEY and CDR2 SMNVEV (reference sequence). The CDR3 has 16 amino acids. V shed 6 bases and J shed 1 base, with 16 bases lying between them. DNA of the CDR3: TGTGCCAGCAGCCATCCAGGACAGTTAAGCAATCAGCCCCAGCATTTT. It codes for CASSHPGQLSNQPQHF.

The CDR3 loop is CASSLGSGVGTDTQYF. The CDR3, as DNA: TGTGCCAGCAGCTTGGGATCGGGAGTGGGCACAGATACGCAGTATTTT. V gene TRBV5-4 combines with J gene TRBJ2-3; D possibly corresponds to TRBD2 (6 bases). The CDR3 has 16 amino acids. Germline CDR1 is SGHNT and CDR2 is YYREEE (reference sequence). Trimming cost V 0 bases and J 1 base, with 12 bases left between them.

The CDR3 coding sequence is TGTGCCAGCGGTGGTAGGGTAATGGGGGGGCCTACCGGCAATGAGCAGTTCTTC. Its protein product is CASGGRVMGGPTGNEQFF. V and J are TRBV2 and TRBJ2-1; perhaps TRBD2 as D (7 bases). The CDR3 extends over 18 amino acids. The ends were cut back, 8 bases at V and 6 bases at J, with 29 bases in the middle. CDR1 and CDR2 (germline): SNHLY, FYNNEI.

The chain uses TRBV7-8 and TRBJ1-1, with 12 bases aligning to TRBD1. The germline V gene has CDR1 SGHVS and CDR2 FQNEAQ. The trim removed 4 bases at V and 0 bases at J, leaving 3 bases unmatched. The CDR3 totals 16 residues. The CDR3 is CASSSGQGAMNTEAFF. In nucleotides, the CDR3 is TGTGCCAGCAGCTCGGGACAGGGGGCGATGAACACTGAAGCTTTCTTT.

This chain uses TRBV7-2 with TRBJ2-7; 9 bases match TRBD2. The CDR3 has 15 residues. The V gene end was trimmed by 1 base and the J gene end by 3 bases; junction bases not matched to a gene: 4. Germline lookup yields CDR1 SGHTA and CDR2 FQGNSA. CDR3 DNA sequence: TGTGCCAGCAGCTTAGATGGCGGGAGGGTCTACGAGCAGTACTTC. Its protein product is CASSLDGGRVYEQYF.

The J gene is TRBJ2-1, the V gene TRBV5-4; 10 bases are a match to TRBD1. The CDR3 consists of 16 residues. Germline trimming cut 2 bases from V and 6 bases from J; bases unmatched to any gene: 8. The V gene's germline CDR1 is SGHNT and CDR2 YYREEE (reference sequence). CDR3 nucleotides: TGTGCCAGCAGCTTTCCGGGACAGGGGATCGCCAATGAGCAGTTCTTC. Protein sequence: CASSFPGQGIANEQFF.

J is TRBJ1-5 and V is TRBV6-6; a possible D gene is TRBD1 (6 bases). V lost 5 bases to trimming and J lost 3 bases, with 11 bases between them. Germline V gene data show CDR1 as MNHNY and CDR2 as SVGAGI (reference sequence). The length of the CDR3 is 14 residues. The CDR3 sequence: CASSTGSPNQPQHF. CDR3 DNA sequence: TGTGCCAGCAGTACAGGGTCCCCCAATCAGCCCCAGCATTTT.

The rearrangement uses TRBV4-1 and TRBJ2-3; 10 bases are a match to TRBD2. J gave up 2 bases and V 1 base, and 3 bases lay outside the gene matches. Germline CDR1 is MGHRA and CDR2 is YSYEKL. The CDR3 has 16 residues. CDR3 bases: TGCGCCAGCAGCCAAGGGCTAGCGGGAGCCACAGATACGCAGTATTTT. This sequence encodes CASSQGLAGATDTQYF.

The CDR3 loop reads CASSLAENTDTQYF. In nucleotides, the CDR3 is TGCGCCAGCAGTTTAGCGGAGAACACAGATACGCAGTATTTT. The J gene is TRBJ2-3, the V gene TRBV5-1; tentative D call: TRBD2 (6 bases). Germline CDR1 is SGHRS and CDR2 is YFSETQ. The V end lost 5 bases, the J end lost 2 bases, and 12 bases lay between the germline ends. This CDR3 has 14 residues.

The V call is TRBV11-2, the J call TRBJ2-3; 8 bases align to TRBD2. Germline trimming cut 5 bases from V and 4 bases from J; bases unmatched to any gene: 11. Germline lookup yields CDR1 SGHAT and CDR2 FQNNGV. This CDR3 comprises 16 residues. The CDR3 here is CASSLSSGSVADTQYF. The CDR3, as DNA: TGTGCCAGCAGCCTTTCGAGCGGGAGCGTCGCAGATACGCAGTATTTT.

The chain couples TRBV19 to TRBJ2-5; D is perhaps TRBD2 (5 bases). The CDR3 loop spans 13 amino acids. Germline V lookup: CDR1 LNHDA, CDR2 SQIVND (reference sequence). V was shortened by 3 bases and J by 7 bases, with 12 bases between the two germline ends. This CDR3 is CASSMSGYATQYF. CDR3 DNA: TGTGCCAGTAGTATGAGCGGTTATGCGACCCAGTACTTC.

V is TRBV24-1 and J is TRBJ2-1, with a possible D match to TRBD2 (6 bases). This CDR3 has 15 residues. Trimming shortened V by 10 bases and J by 0 bases, and 15 bases separated the two germline ends. Germline CDR1 reads KGHDR; CDR2 reads SFDVKD. This CDR3 reads CATPLWGVSYNEQFF. DNA for the CDR3: TGTGCCACGCCTCTGTGGGGGGTCTCCTACAATGAGCAGTTCTTC.

The chain joins TRBV7-8 to TRBJ2-7; no clear D gene. Germline lookup yields CDR1 SGHVS and CDR2 FQNEAQ. Trimming shortened V by 1 base and J by 4 bases, and 11 bases separated the two germline ends. The CDR3 extends over 14 amino acids. CDR3 amino acids: CASSLGERLYEQYF. The DNA for the CDR3 is TGTGCCAGCAGCTTAGGAGAGAGGTTGTACGAGCAGTACTTC.

The DNA for the CDR3 is TGTGCCAGCAGCTTAGATACCGGGACAAGAGTGAAAGAGACCCAGTACTTC. It encodes CASSLDTGTRVKETQYF. J is TRBJ2-5 and V is TRBV11-3; D perhaps matches TRBD1 (6 bases). The ends were cut back, 0 bases at V and 3 bases at J, with 17 bases in the middle. The V gene's germline CDR1 is SGHNT and CDR2 YENEEA. The CDR3 length is 17 residues.

The chain uses TRBV7-6 and TRBJ2-6; no definite D call. Germline V gene data show CDR1 as SGHVS and CDR2 as FNYEAQ. V was shortened by 2 bases and J by 0 bases, with 14 bases between the two germline ends. CDR3 length equals 18 residues. In DNA form, the CDR3 reads TGTGCCAGCAGCTTATTTCCCCGAGCGCCCTCTGGGGCCAACGTCCTGACTTTC. Amino acid sequence: CASSLFPRAPSGANVLTF.

V gene TRBV9 combines with J gene TRBJ2-7, with D hard to call. In germline, CDR1 is SGDLS, CDR2 YYNGEE. The V gene lost 4 bases and the J gene lost 5 bases, with 16 bases spanning the gap. This CDR3 is 14 amino acids long. The DNA for the CDR3 is TGTGCCAGCAGCCCGAGAGTAATGGCGGACGAGCAGTACTTC. Protein: CASSPRVMADEQYF.

The rearrangement links TRBV7-9 to TRBJ1-2, with D unclear. Trimming left V 10 bases short and J 3 bases short, with 21 bases between. In germline, CDR1 is SEHNR, CDR2 FQNEAQ (reference sequence). The CDR3 is 15 amino acids. As DNA, the CDR3 is TGTGCCATTTCCCTTGAGGTCCGGAACTACTATGGCTACACCTTC. Its protein is CAISLEVRNYYGYTF. Supplemented by reference TRBV7-9 and TRBJ1-2, the full variable domain reads DTGVSQNPRHKITKRGQNVTFRCDPISEHNRLYWYRQTLGQGPEFLTYFQNEAQLEKSRLLSDRFSAERPKGSFSTLEIQRTEQGDSAMYLCAISLEVRNYYGYTFGSGTRLTVV.